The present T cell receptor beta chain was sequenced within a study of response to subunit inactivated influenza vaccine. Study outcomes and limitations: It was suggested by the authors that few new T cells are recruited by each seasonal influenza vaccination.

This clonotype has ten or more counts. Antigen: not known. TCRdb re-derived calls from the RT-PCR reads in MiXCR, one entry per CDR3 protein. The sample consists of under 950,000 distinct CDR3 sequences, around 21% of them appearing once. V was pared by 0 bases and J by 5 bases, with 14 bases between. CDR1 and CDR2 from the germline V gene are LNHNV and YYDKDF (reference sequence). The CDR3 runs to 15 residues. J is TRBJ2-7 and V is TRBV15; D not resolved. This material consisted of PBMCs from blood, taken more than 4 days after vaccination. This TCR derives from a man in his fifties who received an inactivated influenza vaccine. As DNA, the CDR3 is TGTGCCACCAGCAGAGACCGGACCCGAGGTGACGAGCAGTACTTC. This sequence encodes CATSRDRTRGDEQYF.